What follows are 28 T cell receptor beta chains derived from one specimen sequenced in a study of blood T cells in healthy people across ages. A second about 6 to 12 cycle PCR used barcoded and J-beta primers. TCRdb called the 5' RACE reads again in MiXCR, with one record for every CDR3 protein. The table has more than 650,000 distinct CDR3 sequences, about 55% seen once; the top ten hold roughly two fifths. Material: blood. All receptors derive from an elderly man in good health.

V and J are TRBV5-5 and TRBJ1-5, with D maybe TRBD1 (5 bases). CDR3 length equals 15 residues. The germline CDR1 and CDR2 sequences are SGHKS and YYEKEE (reference sequence). Trimming shortened V by 2 bases and J by 7 bases, and 16 bases separated the two germline ends. The CDR3 coding sequence is TGTGCCAGCAGCTTCCGCGGCCAGGGCGAACAGCCCCAGCATTTT. Translated: CASSFRGQGEQPQHF.

The rearrangement uses TRBV20-1 and TRBJ1-5; D remains unclear. Germline CDR1 reads DFQATT; CDR2 reads SNEGSKA (reference sequence). The V gene lost 5 bases and the J gene lost 0 bases, with 11 bases spanning the gap. The CDR3 totals 14 residues. The CDR3 region has the DNA TGCAGTGCTGCCGGGCCCCTTAGCAATCAGCCCCAGCATTTT. It yields the protein CSAAGPLSNQPQHF.

The chain recombines TRBV20-1 with TRBJ2-2; 10 nucleotides align to TRBD1. The germline V gene has CDR1 DFQATT and CDR2 SNEGSKA (reference sequence). The CDR3 runs to 16 residues. V gave up 6 bases and J gave up 5 bases; unmatched junction bases: 12. CDR3 protein: CSAGVDRGLGTGELFF. CDR3 coding DNA: TGCAGTGCCGGGGTGGACAGGGGGTTAGGAACCGGGGAGCTGTTTTTT.

Concerning this clonotype itself: Since a much larger clone is just one base distant, this may be a read error. The J gene is TRBJ2-5, the V gene TRBV20-1; 7 positions agree with TRBD2. The J call could be wrong; TRBJ2-7 is a better fit for the DNA end. Per the germline V gene, CDR1 is DFQATT and CDR2 is SNEGSKA (reference sequence). The CDR3 totals 15 residues. The CDR3 DNA reads TGCAGTGCTGGAGCCCCAGCAGCGGGGCCTTACGAGCAGTACTTC. It translates to CSAGAPAAGPYEQYF.

This clonotype was recorded a few times. V is TRBV7-9 and J is TRBJ1-6; TRBD1 might be the D (6 bases). Trimming removed 3 bases from V and 10 bases from J, with 16 bases in between. The CDR3 covers 15 residues. From germline, CDR1 is SEHNR and CDR2 FQNEAQ (reference sequence). The CDR3 is CASSLNRAGESPLHF. The CDR3 DNA sequence: TGTGCCAGCAGCTTGAACAGGGCCGGAGAATCACCCCTCCACTTT.

The chain has TRBV14 and TRBJ1-2; D remains unclear. Trimming removed 1 base at V and 7 bases at J, with 7 bases between. The CDR3 is made up of 12 amino acids. From germline, CDR1 is SGHDN and CDR2 FVKESK. The CDR3 protein is CASSQGGGGYTF. DNA for the CDR3: TGTGCCAGCAGCCAAGGAGGCGGTGGCTACACCTTC.

The CDR3 sequence is CSAEEQGVGETQYF. The CDR3 DNA follows: TGCAGCGCTGAGGAACAGGGGGTTGGGGAGACCCAGTACTTC. The chain uses TRBV29-1 and TRBJ2-7; 8 bases map to TRBD1. The better agreement between TRBJ2-5 and the DNA end casts doubt on the J call. Germline CDR1 SQVTM, CDR2 ANQGSEA. This CDR3 is built from 14 residues.

This clonotype was observed a few times. The rearrangement uses TRBV20-1 and TRBJ2-3, with D tentatively TRBD2 (6 bases). The CDR3 has 13 residues. Deletions cut 4 bases from V and 2 bases from J, with 10 bases between. Germline CDR1 reads DFQATT; CDR2 reads SNEGSKA (reference sequence). The CDR3 bases are TGCAGTGCTATCCGGGGGACCACAGATACGCAGTATTTT. It yields the protein CSAIRGTTDTQYF.

V and J are TRBV3-1 and TRBJ1-1, with 11 bases fitting TRBD1. The CDR3 is made up of 16 amino acids. CDR1 and CDR2 (germline): LGHDT, YNNKEL (reference sequence). V shed 5 bases and J 2 bases; nucleotides not matched to a gene: 7. CDR3 region: CASSTGQGASNTEAFF. The CDR3 region has the DNA TGTGCCAGCAGCACCGGACAGGGGGCTTCCAACACTGAAGCTTTCTTT.

The chain couples TRBV27 to TRBJ2-7; the D gene is possibly TRBD1 (6 bases). The CDR3 has 13 residues. V lost 5 bases, J lost 3 bases, and 11 bases lay in between. CDR1 is MNHEY, CDR2 SMNVEV, per germline (reference sequence). CDR3 residues: CASSRPGVYEQYF. CDR3 bases: TGTGCCAGCAGTCGGCCAGGGGTCTACGAGCAGTACTTC.

This clonotype was counted only a few times. This chain links TRBV29-1 with TRBJ2-1, with 7 bases identical to TRBD2. V lost 7 bases to trimming and J lost 5 bases; unmatched junction nucleotides: 11. Germline V CDR1 and CDR2: SQVTM, ANQGSEA. The CDR3 extends over 14 amino acids. CDR3 in DNA: TGCAGCGCTGGGGGTAGCGGGCGAAACAATGAGCAGTTCTTC. Translation: CSAGGSGRNNEQFF.

The V call is TRBV4-1, the J call TRBJ2-5; D may be TRBD2 (6 bases). The end of the DNA aligns better with TRBJ2-7, so the J call may be wrong. This CDR3 spans 16 amino acids. Per the germline V gene, CDR1 is MGHRA and CDR2 is YSYEKL. CDR3 loop: CASSQARSSSAYEQYF. The CDR3, as DNA: TGCGCCAGCAGCCAAGCCCGCTCGTCTAGCGCGTACGAGCAGTACTTC.

Here the CDR3 DNA reads TGTGCCATCAGTGCCCCCAGGGGTTCCTCCTACGAGCAGTACTTC. Protein product: CAISAPRGSSYEQYF. The genes are TRBV10-3 and TRBJ2-4; possible D gene TRBD1, 6 bases. The J call may not be correct, given that the DNA end is closer to TRBJ2-7. The CDR3 runs 15 residues. Germline CDR1 and CDR2: ENHRY and SYGVKD.

This clonotype has only a few counts. The chain uses TRBV9 and TRBJ1-2; TRBD1 aligns across 10 bases. J lost 2 bases, V lost 4 bases, and 11 bases had no gene match. The CDR3 extends over 17 amino acids. Germline loops: CDR1 SGDLS, CDR2 YYNGEE. CDR3 nucleotides: TGTGCCAGCAGCCCCGCTGGGGGGGACAGGGGAAACTATGGCTACACCTTC. Its translation is CASSPAGGDRGNYGYTF.

The chain recombines TRBV7-8 with TRBJ2-1; tentative D call: TRBD2 (6 bases). Germline values: CDR1 SGHVS, CDR2 FQNEAQ. The length of the CDR3 is 15 residues. V was clipped by 3 bases and J by 10 bases, with 19 bases between them. CDR3 in amino acids: CASSLALLAYREQFF. The CDR3 DNA is TGTGCCAGCAGCTTGGCCCTACTAGCTTACAGGGAGCAGTTCTTC.

The chain combines TRBV12-3 or TRBV12-4 with TRBJ2-3, with D possibly matching TRBD2 (6 bases). Deletions cut 0 bases from V and 1 base from J, with 26 bases between. The CDR3 extends over 21 amino acids. The CDR3: CASSLAAWGSGSPSRTDTQYF. The CDR3, as DNA: TGTGCCAGCAGTTTAGCAGCCTGGGGTAGCGGCTCTCCGAGCCGCACAGATACGCAGTATTTT.

Remarks on this clonotype: A read error may explain this, as a much larger clone is one base away. The rearrangement joins TRBV13 to TRBJ2-5; no definite D call. The J call could be wrong; TRBJ2-7 is a better fit for the DNA end. The CDR3 sequence is 15 residues long. The V gene's germline CDR1 is PRHDT and CDR2 FYEKMQ (reference sequence). The CDR3 region is CASRLKPQEAYEQYF. As DNA, the CDR3 is TGTGCCAGCAGATTAAAGCCACAAGAGGCCTACGAGCAGTACTTC.

The chain joins TRBV6-6 to TRBJ2-1; possibly TRBD1 for D (5 bases). Trimming cost V 0 bases and J 1 base, with 10 bases left between them. From germline, CDR1 is MNHNY and CDR2 SVGAGI (reference sequence). This CDR3 spans 16 amino acids. As DNA, the CDR3 is TGTGCCAGCAGTTACTCGTACAGGAATTCCTACAATGAGCAGTTCTTC. Its translation is CASSYSYRNSYNEQFF.

This clonotype was detected ten times or more. This chain connects TRBV12-3 or TRBV12-4 to TRBJ2-7; D perhaps matches TRBD1 (6 bases). This CDR3 contains 13 residues. V was shortened by 4 bases and J by 3 bases, with 10 bases between the two germline ends. In DNA, the CDR3 is TGTGCCAGCAGTTACCAGGACAGCTACGAGCAGTACTTC. Its translation is CASSYQDSYEQYF.

The chain carries TRBV15 and TRBJ2-7; D is undetermined. The CDR3 contains 14 residues. Trimming took 0 bases from V and 2 from J, leaving 8 bases between them. Germline values: CDR1 LNHNV, CDR2 YYDKDF (reference sequence). The CDR3 DNA reads as TGTGCCACCAGCAGAGATCCAACCCCCTACGAGCAGTACTTC. Translated, it gives CATSRDPTPYEQYF.

Turning to this clonotype: Relative to the germline gene, one junction end is altered; a read error may explain this. The chain couples TRBV20-1 to TRBJ2-5; 9 nucleotides align to TRBD2. Germline V gives CDR1 DFQATT, CDR2 SNEGSKA (reference sequence). This CDR3 comprises 12 residues. CDR3 DNA: TGCAGGGCTAGCGGGACGCAAGAGACCCAGTACTTC. Translating it yields CRASGTQETQYF.

This clonotype is a singleton in its sample. The chain has TRBV2 and TRBJ2-6; no reliable D call. Trimming shortened V by 7 bases and J by 0 bases, and 13 bases separated the two germline ends. The germline V gene has CDR1 SNHLY and CDR2 FYNNEI. The CDR3 is 16 amino acids. The CDR3 spells CASTEQTYSGANVLTF. Written as DNA, the CDR3 is TGTGCCAGCACAGAACAGACATACTCTGGGGCCAACGTCCTGACTTTC.

The chain has TRBV29-1 and TRBJ2-7; D ambiguous. Germline loops: CDR1 SQVTM, CDR2 ANQGSEA. The CDR3 contains 15 residues. The germline V and J ends were trimmed by 0 bases and 3 bases, with 15 bases remaining between them. CDR3 in DNA: TGCAGCGTTGAAGATCGAGCGAGCCTATTCTACGAGCAGTACTTC. The encoded protein is CSVEDRASLFYEQYF.

The chain's CDR3 is CASSLAGINYGYTF. The CDR3 bases are TGTGCCAGCAGTTTAGCCGGGATTAACTATGGCTACACCTTC. J is TRBJ1-2 and V is TRBV12-3 or TRBV12-4; D gene ambiguous. The CDR3 runs to 14 residues. V was shortened by 0 bases and J by 1 base, with 6 bases between the two germline ends.

This clonotype was observed a few times. This chain joins TRBV9 and TRBJ2-5; 7 bases align to TRBD2. Trimming removed 0 bases from V and 5 bases from J; junction bases left unmatched: 4. The CDR3 sequence is 14 residues long. CDR1 is SGDLS and CDR2 is YYNGEE in the germline V gene. The chain's CDR3 is CASSVDGGGETQYF. Written as DNA, the CDR3 is TGTGCCAGCAGCGTAGACGGGGGAGGGGAGACCCAGTACTTC.

This rearrangement joins TRBV7-2 to TRBJ2-7, with a weak D call TRBD2 (6 bases). Trimming stripped 4 bases from V and 7 bases from J, with 23 bases between. CDR1 and CDR2 from the germline V gene are SGHTA and FQGNSA. This CDR3 has 16 amino acids. The CDR3 DNA reads TGTGCCAGCAGCTCCACGGGGGATACAGGACTCCCTGAGCAGTACTTC. This codes for CASSSTGDTGLPEQYF.

V is TRBV7-8 and J is TRBJ2-1, with TRBD2 identical over 8 bases. The length of the CDR3 is 16 residues. V shed 5 bases and J 8 bases; nucleotides not matched to a gene: 14. Germline lookup yields CDR1 SGHVS and CDR2 FQNEAQ. The CDR3 DNA is TGTGCCAGCAGCACCCCCGGGACTAGGCCAAAGGATGAGCAGTTCTTC. Its protein is CASSTPGTRPKDEQFF.

CDR3 DNA: TGCGCCAGCAGCAAACCCCCGCTTCACTCCTACAATGAGCAGTTCTTC. Translation: CASSKPPLHSYNEQFF. The chain carries TRBV5-1 and TRBJ2-1; no reliable D call. The CDR3 runs to 16 residues. Germline lookup yields CDR1 SGHRS and CDR2 YFSETQ. Trimming left V 4 bases short and J 0 bases short, with 14 bases between. The full variable domain, in which reference TRBV5-1 and TRBJ2-1 provide the parts outside the CDR3, is KAGVTQTPRYLIKTRGQQVTLSCSPISGHRSVSWYQQTPGQGLQFLFEYFSETQRNKGNFPGRFSGRQFSNSRSEMNVSTLELGDSALYLCASSKPPLHSYNEQFFGPGTRLTVL.